This T cell receptor (beta chain) is from a study of CD8 T cells in Susac syndrome. Study-wide results and caveats: The authors acknowledged that the study's TCR sequencing and HLA analysis involved relatively few individuals.

About this clonotype: Its specificity is unknown.

Germline V gives CDR1 SGDLS, CDR2 YYNGEE. The CDR3 sequence is 15 residues long. Trimming removed 4 bases from V and 2 bases from J, with 14 bases in between. Reverse transcription of roughly 0.45 to 1 ug RNA was performed with random hexamers. The CDR3 of TCR beta was amplified by immunoSEQ multiplex PCR across 54 Vbeta and 13 Jbeta. MiXCR, applied by TCRdb to the immunoSEQ multiplex PCR reads, yields one record per CDR3 protein. This table has fewer than 100,000 distinct CDR3 sequences, around nine tenths appearing once. The T cells that were sequenced for TCR beta were CD8+ and CD4+ cells from blood. The multiple sclerosis control group comprised treatment-naive patients with stable or active relapsing-remitting disease.

The chain carries TRBV9 and TRBJ2-3; D not resolved. The clonotype was recovered from a human donor with multiple sclerosis. Sequenced: CD8+ T cells from PBMCs. CDR3 sequence reads: CASSMGGLPTDTQYF. The CDR3 nucleotides are TGTGCCAGCAGCATGGGCGGATTGCCCACAGATACGCAGTATTTT. The full variable domain, completed using reference TRBV9 and TRBJ2-3, is DSGVTQTPKHLITATGQRVTLRCSPRSGDLSVYWYQQSLDQGLQFLIQYYNGEERAKGNILERFSAQQFPDLHSELNLSSLELGDSALYFCASSMGGLPTDTQYFGPGTRLTVL.